This T cell receptor (beta chain) derives from a study of cytomegalovirus exposure and HLA in healthy donors. Points from the study as a whole: Excluded: some indistinguishable V segments such as TRBV6-2 and TRBV6-3. Researchers had no immune exposure information except CMV serostatus available.

This CDR3 is 15 amino acids long. Germline V gene data show CDR1 as ENHRY and CDR2 as SYGVKD. Deletions cut 0 bases from V and 4 bases from J, with 10 bases between. This clone showed up just a few times. Its cognate antigen is unknown. Everyone who donated was a healthy bone marrow donor. Unrecorded immune exposure was likely among donors, who were nominally healthy when sampled. PCR was performed using 60 Vbeta and 13 Jbeta primers. Assay used: immunoSEQ multiplex PCR; TCRdb lists only in-frame clones, some missing. This table has roughly 140,000 clones, 82% appearing once. V usage is TRBV10-3 and J usage is TRBJ1-3; a possible D gene is TRBD1 (6 bases). The sequencing input was PBMCs. The receptor comes from a woman between 45 and 65 years old in good health and CMV-seropositive. CDR3 protein: CAISESDSGGNTIYF. The DNA for the CDR3 is TGTGCCATCAGTGAGTCGGACAGTGGGGGAAACACCATATATTTT.